This entry describes one T cell receptor (beta chain). There are 12 residues in the CDR3. V lost 2 bases to trimming and J lost 7 bases, with 8 bases between them. Looked up from germline, CDR1 is MDHEN and CDR2 is SYDVKM. Participants spanned ages 18 to 89 years and resided in around 25 US areas. Membership in each cohort depended on participant-reported clinical history. Donors in Cohort 3 counted as recovered after two negative PCRs, clearance, or symptom resolution. The sample comes from a study of blood T cell repertoires in COVID-19. In the source study's methods: Nucleated cell counts were estimated from reference gene primer amplification. TCRdb's table, derived via immunoSEQ multiplex PCR, lists solely in-frame clones and lacks some. That table furnishes V, J and clone size, whereas the DNA furnished D and trimming. The table includes some 400,000 clones, around 87% detected once.

The rearrangement uses TRBV28 and TRBJ1-1; weak D call: TRBD1 (5 bases). The TCR sequence derives from a man aged 25-40 years who had recovered from COVID-19. What was sequenced was PBMCs or T cells enriched from blood (not recorded which). CDR3 nucleotide sequence: TGTGCCAGCAGTTTAGGGGGGAATGAAGCTTTCTTT. Residues: CASSLGGNEAFF.